The source of this TCR beta chain is a study of cytomegalovirus exposure and HLA in healthy donors. The PCR contained 60 Vbeta and 13 Jbeta primers. Generated by immunoSEQ multiplex PCR, the TCRdb table keeps only in-frame clones and is missing some. Of approximately 160,000 clones in the sample, roughly 84% are singletons; the top ten hold roughly 1.5%. The V segment lost 11 bases and the J segment 7 bases; nucleotides outside the gene matches: 13. Germline-derived CDR1 and CDR2 are SNHLY and FYNNEI. The CDR3 length is 14 residues. The receptor's source is a male donor in good health and CMV-seronegative. The sample taken for sequencing was PBMCs. This rearrangement joins TRBV2 to TRBJ1-5; TRBD1 agrees at 8 bases. In nucleotides, the CDR3 is TGTGCCGGTGGGGACAGGAGAATTGAGCAGCCCCAGCATTTT. Translation gives CAGGDRRIEQPQHF. The full variable domain, with the rest looked up from reference TRBV2 and TRBJ1-5, is EPEVTQTPSHQVTQMGQEVILRCVPISNHLYFYWYRQILGQKVEFLVSFYNNEISEKSEIFDDQFSVERPDGSNFTLKIRSTKLEDSAMYFCAGGDRRIEQPQHFGDGTRLSIL.